A selection of T cell receptor beta chains follows, all from one sample in a study of beta chain features in type 1 diabetes. Clones were read by immunoSEQ multiplex PCR, and TCRdb kept only the in-frame ones, dropping some. The profile shows about 230,000 clones, 16% of them singletons. Sequenced: naive CD4+ T cells from blood. The origin of the receptors is a man younger than 45 with type 1 diabetes. CDR3s include the opening cysteine and the closing phenylalanine or tryptophan. A D gene is named only where the DNA matches it firmly. Clone size appears in some rows only: once, few, many, or a class for an expanded clone.

j_gene	abundance	v_gene	d_gene	CDR3aa	CDR3nt
TRBJ2-5	NA	TRBV29-1	NA	CSVEVGQPGGWPQYF	TGCAGCGTTGAAGTCGGGCAGCCTGGTGGATGGCCCCAGTACTTC
TRBJ2-1	few	TRBV27	TRBD1	CASSLYLDRNNEQFF	TGTGCCAGCAGTTTGTATTTGGACAGGAACAATGAGCAGTTCTTC
TRBJ1-1	few	TRBV30	NA	CAARASEAEAFF	TGTGCCGCTAGGGCCTCAGAGGCTGAAGCTTTCTTT
TRBJ2-1	few	TRBV7-2	TRBD2	CASTSAGGGNEQFF	TGTGCCAGCACCTCAGCGGGGGGTGGCAATGAGCAGTTCTTC
TRBJ1-2	NA	TRBV7-9	NA	CASEDGYTF	TGTGCCAGCGAGGATGGCTACACCTTC
TRBJ2-2	few	TRBV5-1	NA	CASSLASTNTGELFF	TGCGCCAGCAGCTTGGCCTCGACGAACACCGGGGAGCTGTTTTTT
TRBJ2-7	NA	TRBV11-3	TRBD1	CASSRDSYEQYF	TGTGCCAGCAGCCGGGACAGCTACGAGCAGTACTTC
TRBJ1-1	few	TRBV29-1	TRBD1	CSVKQGSTEAFF	TGCAGCGTTAAACAGGGGTCAACTGAAGCTTTCTTT
TRBJ2-5	NA	TRBV9	TRBD2	CASSLTLAGQETQYF	TGTGCCAGCAGCTTGACGCTAGCGGGGCAAGAGACCCAGTACTTC
TRBJ2-7	once	TRBV30	TRBD1	CAIDRVREQYF	TGTGCCATAGACAGGGTCCGAGAGCAGTACTTC
TRBJ1-1	NA	TRBV7-9	NA	CASSLGDSVAEAFF	TGTGCCAGCAGCTTAGGGGATTCAGTGGCTGAAGCTTTCTTT
TRBJ1-2	NA	TRBV29-1	NA	CSVSGQFNYGYTF	TGCAGCGTCTCAGGACAGTTCAACTATGGCTACACCTTC
TRBJ2-1	NA	TRBV6-5	TRBD2	CASRTSGSNEQFF	TGTGCCAGTAGGACTAGCGGGAGCAATGAGCAGTTCTTC
TRBJ2-4	NA	TRBV2	NA	CASTVGLAKNIQYF	TGTGCCAGCACAGTTGGCCTAGCCAAAAACATTCAGTACTTC
TRBJ2-5	NA	TRBV27	TRBD2	CASSILAGGETQYF	TGTGCCAGCAGTATCCTAGCGGGAGGAGAGACCCAGTACTTC
TRBJ2-1	few	TRBV27	TRBD2	CASSFKGLASNEQFF	TGTGCCAGCAGTTTTAAGGGACTAGCCAGCAATGAGCAGTTCTTC
TRBJ2-7	NA	TRBV7-9	NA	CASSSDGSYEQYF	TGTGCCAGCAGCTCGGACGGCTCCTACGAGCAGTACTTC
TRBJ2-1	few	TRBV11-1	NA	CASSRRGVYNEQFF	TGTGCCAGCAGCCGAAGGGGCGTTTACAATGAGCAGTTCTTC
TRBJ1-1	NA	TRBV30	NA	CAWSAGSNTEAFF	TGTGCCTGGAGTGCGGGGTCGAACACTGAAGCTTTCTTT
TRBJ2-7	NA	TRBV29-1	NA	CSVEAGSLEQYF	TGCAGCGTTGAAGCCGGTAGTCTCGAGCAGTACTTC
TRBJ2-7	few	TRBV7-9	TRBD1	CASSLLTGGDYEQYF	TGTGCCAGCAGCCTATTGACAGGGGGAGACTACGAGCAGTACTTC
TRBJ2-1	NA	TRBV9	TRBD2	CASSASGSSYNEQFF	TGTGCCAGCAGCGCTAGCGGGAGCTCCTACAATGAGCAGTTCTTC
TRBJ2-7	NA	TRBV27	TRBD1	CASSLLGQGAYEQYF	TGTGCCAGCAGTTTACTCGGACAGGGGGCCTACGAGCAGTACTTC
TRBJ2-4	NA	TRBV2	NA	CARTWDRRLAGAKNIQYF	TGTGCCAGAACTTGGGACCGCAGATTGGCAGGAGCCAAAAACATTCAGTACTTC
TRBJ2-1	NA	TRBV28	TRBD2	CASSLGAAGERNEQFF	TGTGCCAGCAGTTTAGGAGCAGCGGGAGAAAGGAATGAGCAGTTCTTC
TRBJ1-1	NA	TRBV6-5	NA	CASSPRTVGAEAFF	TGTGCCAGCAGCCCTAGGACCGTAGGAGCTGAAGCTTTCTTT
TRBJ2-7	NA	TRBV7-2	NA	CASRSRVMGTVFF	TGTGCCAGCAGGTCCAGGGTTATGGGGACGGTCTTCTTC
TRBJ2-4	NA	TRBV9	NA	CASSSEPAKNIQYF	TGTGCCAGCAGCTCCGAGCCCGCCAAAAACATTCAGTACTTC
TRBJ2-1	few	TRBV7-8	TRBD2	CASSSRSSGRPNEQFF	TGTGCCAGCAGCTCCCGAAGTAGCGGGAGGCCAAATGAGCAGTTCTTC
TRBJ2-3	NA	TRBV28	NA	CASRLRDTRTDTQYF	TGTGCCAGCAGACTCCGGGACACTCGCACAGATACGCAGTATTTT
TRBJ2-6	NA	TRBV9	TRBD1	CASSVGSGGLSGANVLTF	TGTGCCAGCAGCGTAGGGTCAGGGGGCCTCTCTGGGGCCAACGTCCTGACTTTC
TRBJ1-5	few	TRBV13	NA	CASSLGNGEQPQHF	TGTGCCAGCAGCTTAGGGAACGGTGAACAGCCCCAGCATTTT
TRBJ2-5	NA	TRBV7-9	TRBD1	CASSSASATGEETQYF	TGTGCCAGCAGCTCCGCTTCTGCGACAGGGGAAGAGACCCAGTACTTC
TRBJ1-5	once	TRBV7-9	TRBD1	CASSHDREGQPQHF	TGTGCCAGCAGCCACGACAGGGAAGGTCAGCCCCAGCATTTT
TRBJ1-2	NA	TRBV9	NA	CASEANYGYTF	TGTGCCAGTGAGGCTAACTATGGCTACACCTTC
TRBJ2-3	NA	TRBV10-3	TRBD2	CAAKLAGGGDTQYF	TGTGCCGCGAAACTAGCGGGAGGAGGGGATACGCAGTATTTT
TRBJ2-2	NA	TRBV9	TRBD1	CASTRTGANTGELFF	TGTGCCAGCACTCGGACAGGCGCGAACACCGGGGAGCTGTTTTTT
TRBJ2-3	NA	TRBV5-1	TRBD2	CASSAFIGRTTDTQYF	TGCGCCAGCAGCGCCTTCATCGGGAGGACGACAGATACGCAGTATTTT
TRBJ1-2	few	TRBV6-5	NA	CASSYSPENYGYTF	TGTGCCAGCAGTTACTCTCCAGAGAACTATGGCTACACCTTC
TRBJ2-1	NA	TRBV15	TRBD2	CATSLGLAGAQGQFF	TGTGCCACCAGCCTGGGACTAGCGGGAGCGCAGGGGCAGTTCTTC
TRBJ2-7	few	TRBV30	NA	CAWSVPPVYEQYF	TGTGCCTGGAGTGTACCCCCAGTCTACGAGCAGTACTTC
TRBJ2-1	few	TRBV28	NA	CASSSYGQLYNEQFF	TGTGCCAGCAGCTCCTACGGACAGCTATACAATGAGCAGTTCTTC